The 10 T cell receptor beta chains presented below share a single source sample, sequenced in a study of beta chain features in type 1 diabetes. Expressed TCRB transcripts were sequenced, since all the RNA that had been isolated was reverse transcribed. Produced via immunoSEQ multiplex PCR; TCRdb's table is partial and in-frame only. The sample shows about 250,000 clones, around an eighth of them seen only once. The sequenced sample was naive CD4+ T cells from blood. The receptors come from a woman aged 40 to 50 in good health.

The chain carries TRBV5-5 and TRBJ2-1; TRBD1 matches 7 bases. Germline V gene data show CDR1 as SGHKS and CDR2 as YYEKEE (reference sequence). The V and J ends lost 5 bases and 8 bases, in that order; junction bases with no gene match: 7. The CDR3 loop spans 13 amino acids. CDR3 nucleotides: TGTGCCAGCAGGAGAAACAGGGGCCATGAGCAGTTCTTC. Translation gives CASRRNRGHEQFF.

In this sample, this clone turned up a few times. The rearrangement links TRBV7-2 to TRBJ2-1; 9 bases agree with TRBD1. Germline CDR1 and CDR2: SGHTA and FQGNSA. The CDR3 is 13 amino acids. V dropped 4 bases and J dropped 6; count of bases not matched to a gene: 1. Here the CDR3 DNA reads TGTGCCAGCAGCTCGGACAGGGGCAATGAGCAGTTCTTC. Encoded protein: CASSSDRGNEQFF.

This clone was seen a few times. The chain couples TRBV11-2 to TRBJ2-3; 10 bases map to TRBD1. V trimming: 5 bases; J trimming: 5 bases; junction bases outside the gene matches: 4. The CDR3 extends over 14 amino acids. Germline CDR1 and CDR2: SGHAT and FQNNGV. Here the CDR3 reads CASSDRGRGDTQYF. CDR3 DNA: TGTGCCAGCAGCGACAGGGGGCGAGGAGATACGCAGTATTTT.

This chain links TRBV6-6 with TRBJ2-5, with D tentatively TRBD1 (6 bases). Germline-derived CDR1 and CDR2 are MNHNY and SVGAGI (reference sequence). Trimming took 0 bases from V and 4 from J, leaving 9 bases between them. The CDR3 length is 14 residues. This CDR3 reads CASSYSTGRETQYF. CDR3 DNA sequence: TGTGCCAGCAGTTACTCGACAGGAAGAGAGACCCAGTACTTC.

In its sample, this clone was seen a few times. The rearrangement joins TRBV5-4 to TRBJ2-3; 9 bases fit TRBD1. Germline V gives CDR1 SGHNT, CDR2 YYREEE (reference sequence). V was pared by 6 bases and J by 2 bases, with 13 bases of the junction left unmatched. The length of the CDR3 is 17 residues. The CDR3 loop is CASKPSSGTGFTDTQYF. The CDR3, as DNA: TGTGCCAGCAAACCAAGTTCCGGGACAGGGTTCACAGATACGCAGTATTTT.

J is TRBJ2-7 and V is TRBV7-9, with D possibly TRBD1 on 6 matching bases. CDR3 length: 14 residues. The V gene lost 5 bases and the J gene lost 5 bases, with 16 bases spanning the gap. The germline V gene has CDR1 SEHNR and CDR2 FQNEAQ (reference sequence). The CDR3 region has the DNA TGTGCCAGCAGCGACAGTCATTACAGGGACGAGCAGTACTTC. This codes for CASSDSHYRDEQYF.

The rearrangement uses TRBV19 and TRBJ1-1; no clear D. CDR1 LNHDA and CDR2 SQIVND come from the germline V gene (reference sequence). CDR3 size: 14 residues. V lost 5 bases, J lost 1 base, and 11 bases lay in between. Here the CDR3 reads CASSRPGGNTEAFF. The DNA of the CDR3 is TGTGCCAGTAGTCGGCCGGGTGGGAACACTGAAGCTTTCTTT. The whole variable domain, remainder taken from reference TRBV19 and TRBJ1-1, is DGGITQSPKYLFRKEGQNVTLSCEQNLNHDAMYWYRQDPGQGLRLIYYSQIVNDFQKGDIAEGYSVSREKKESFPLTVTSAQKNPTAFYLCASSRPGGNTEAFFGQGTRLTVV.

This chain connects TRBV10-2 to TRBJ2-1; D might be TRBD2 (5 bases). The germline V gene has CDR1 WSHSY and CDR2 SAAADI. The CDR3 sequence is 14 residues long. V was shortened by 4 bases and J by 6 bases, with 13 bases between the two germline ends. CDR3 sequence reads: CASSVKLGSNEQFF. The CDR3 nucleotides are TGCGCCAGCAGTGTGAAACTAGGGTCCAATGAGCAGTTCTTC.

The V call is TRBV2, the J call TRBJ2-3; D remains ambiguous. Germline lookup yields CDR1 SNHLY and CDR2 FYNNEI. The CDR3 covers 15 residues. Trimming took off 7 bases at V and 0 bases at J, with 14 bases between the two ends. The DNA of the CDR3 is TGTGCCAGCACCCAGGCTATCCAAAGCACAGATACGCAGTATTTT. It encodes CASTQAIQSTDTQYF.

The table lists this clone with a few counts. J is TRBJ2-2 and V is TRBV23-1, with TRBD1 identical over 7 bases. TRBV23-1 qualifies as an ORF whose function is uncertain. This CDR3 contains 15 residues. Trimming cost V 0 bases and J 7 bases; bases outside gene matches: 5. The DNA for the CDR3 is TGCGCCAGCAGTCAATCGGGGCAGGGGGACGGGGAGCTGTTTTTT. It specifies CASSQSGQGDGELFF.